This T cell receptor (beta chain) was sequenced during a study of blood T cells in healthy people across ages. CDR1 and CDR2 from the germline V gene are MDHEN and SYDVKM. The V end lost 4 bases, the J end lost 5 bases, and 20 bases lay between the germline ends. CDR3 length: 16 amino acids. Sample-barcoded 5' priming and a J-beta primer mix drove a second PCR of about 6 to 12 cycles. TCRdb redid the calling of the 5' RACE reads with MiXCR, one entry per CDR3 protein. The sample has roughly 2 million distinct CDR3 sequences; 49% are singletons. This clonotype was obtained from a woman in her forties in good health. The V call is TRBV28, the J call TRBJ2-5; the D gene is possibly TRBD2 (5 bases). The sample consisted of blood. CDR3 amino acids: CASSSPRRSAKETQYF. The CDR3, as DNA: TGTGCCAGCAGTTCCCCCCGGAGGTCCGCCAAGGAGACCCAGTACTTC.